This T cell receptor (beta chain) appears in the sequencing data of a study of breast tumors, draining lymph nodes, adjacent tissues. Study observations and caveats: Tumors had less TCR diversity than lymph nodes, more than nontumor tissue. Compared with basal-like, luminal-like tumors shared significantly more repertoire with nontumor tissue. The lymph node origin of tumor T cells was framed as consistent with a hypothesis, not demonstrated. Findings are consistent with lymph node origin and intratumoral expansion of most tumor T cells.

From the multiplex PCR reads, TCRdb called clonotypes with MiXCR, one entry per CDR3 protein. The sample records around 19,000 distinct CDR3 sequences, 32% being singletons. This clonotype was seen at least ten times. Its antigen is still unknown. The sequenced sample was breast tumor tissue. This TCR was sampled from a female donor with breast cancer. Some clones in this sample may be carry-over from other donors' samples.

The CDR3 region has the DNA TGTGCCAGCAGTGAGAAAGAGCAGAGCTCCTACAATGAGCAGTTCTTC. Its translation is CASSEKEQSSYNEQFF. This chain joins TRBV25-1 and TRBJ2-1, with unresolved D. Germline lookup yields CDR1 MGHDK and CDR2 SYGVNS. V was cut by 3 bases and J by 0 bases, with 12 bases left in between. The CDR3 consists of 16 residues.